Presented here are 9 T cell receptor beta chains from one specimen sequenced in a study of vaccination and CD4 T cells after COVID-19. Specified treatment: roughly 11-day PBMC culture with coronavirus spike peptide pools or control peptides (ViraFEST assay). These receptors lack a known antigen. The Oncomine TCR Beta short-read assay was applied to DNA of cultured CD4+ T cells. MiXCR, run by TCRdb on the PCR reads, gives a single entry per CDR3 protein. The sample holds about 15,000 distinct CDR3 sequences; 73% are singletons and the top ten take roughly 9.7%. Sequencing input: CD4+ T cells from blood, cultured in vitro. These receptors all stem from a human donor who had recovered from COVID-19.

V usage is TRBV7-2 and J usage is TRBJ1-5, with D possibly TRBD1 on 5 matching bases. This CDR3 is 15 amino acids long. Germline values: CDR1 SGHTA, CDR2 FQGNSA. The V and J ends lost 5 bases and 0 bases respectively, with 11 bases between them. CDR3 sequence reads: CASSPRQNSNQPQHF. The DNA of the CDR3 is TGTGCCAGCAGCCCCCGACAGAATAGCAATCAGCCCCAGCATTTT.

The J gene is TRBJ1-2, the V gene TRBV6-1, with D possibly TRBD1 on 6 matching bases. Germline CDR1 is MNHNS and CDR2 is SASEGT. The CDR3 loop spans 12 amino acids. With 8 bases removed from V and 1 base from J, the gap between germline ends came to 8 bases. The CDR3 loop reads CASGGGNYGYTF. CDR3 DNA: TGTGCCAGCGGAGGGGGTAACTATGGCTACACCTTC.

V gene TRBV6-1 combines with J gene TRBJ1-1; D is uncertain. Germline CDR1 and CDR2: MNHNS and SASEGT. The CDR3 has 11 residues. The germline V and J ends were trimmed by 6 bases and 11 bases, with 13 bases remaining between them. As DNA, the CDR3 is TGTGCCAGCAGCCAACCAATCGGGGCTTTCTTT. It encodes CASSQPIGAFF.

In DNA form, the CDR3 reads TGTGCCAGCAGTTTATTCGGGGAAGCTTTCTTT. Encoded protein: CASSLFGEAFF. The genes are TRBV12-3 or TRBV12-4 and TRBJ1-1, with D uncertain. The CDR3 loop spans 11 amino acids. The V and J ends lost 2 bases and 8 bases respectively, with 6 bases between them.

V gene TRBV24-1 combines with J gene TRBJ2-7; 12 bases are a match to TRBD1. V lost 4 bases to trimming and J lost 7 bases; unmatched junction nucleotides: 7. Germline CDR1 KGHDR, CDR2 SFDVKD. CDR3 length: 15 residues. In DNA form, the CDR3 reads TGTGCCACCAGTGACTCCGGGACAGGGGGCCGTGAGCAGTACTTC. It translates to CATSDSGTGGREQYF.

V usage is TRBV20-1 and J usage is TRBJ1-6; 7 bases agree with TRBD1. The germline V gene encodes CDR1 DFQATT and CDR2 SNEGSKA (reference sequence). The V gene end was trimmed by 3 bases and the J gene end by 8 bases; junction bases not matched to a gene: 4. The CDR3 length is 13 residues. The CDR3, as DNA: TGCAGTGCTAGTAGCCAGGGGGATTCACCCCTCCACTTT. It yields the protein CSASSQGDSPLHF.

This clonotype was counted between two and nine times. The rearrangement uses TRBV7-9 and TRBJ2-7, with 13 bases matching TRBD2. Germline lookup yields CDR1 SEHNR and CDR2 FQNEAQ (reference sequence). V lost 10 bases and J lost 5; bases outside the gene matches: 5. The CDR3 has 13 amino acids. The CDR3 protein is CATRTSGRNEQYF. CDR3 DNA: TGTGCCACGCGGACTAGCGGGAGAAACGAGCAGTACTTC.

The chain is built from TRBV6-2 or TRBV6-3 and TRBJ1-5; TRBD1 matches at 8 bases. With V trimmed by 6 bases and J by 2 bases, 9 bases remained unmatched. CDR1 and CDR2 from the germline V gene are MNHEY and SVGEGT. This CDR3 spans 16 amino acids. The CDR3 loop is CASRPQGARGNQPQHF. As DNA, the CDR3 is TGTGCCAGCAGACCCCAGGGGGCGCGAGGCAATCAGCCCCAGCATTTT.

This clonotype showed up just once. V usage is TRBV28 and J usage is TRBJ1-1; TRBD1 matches at 11 bases. Germline assignment: CDR1 MDHEN and CDR2 SYDVKM. V trimming: 5 bases; J trimming: 11 bases; junction bases outside the gene matches: 10. The CDR3 runs 14 residues. CDR3 nucleotide sequence: TGTGCCAGCAGTCTAGGACAGGGGGCGGTTGGGGCTTTCTTT. Its protein product is CASSLGQGAVGAFF. The whole variable domain, remainder taken from reference TRBV28 and TRBJ1-1, is DVKVTQSSRYLVKRTGEKVFLECVQDMDHENMFWYRQDPGLGLRLIYFSYDVKMKEKGDIPEGYSVSREKKERFSLILESASTNQTSMYLCASSLGQGAVGAFFGQGTRLTVV.